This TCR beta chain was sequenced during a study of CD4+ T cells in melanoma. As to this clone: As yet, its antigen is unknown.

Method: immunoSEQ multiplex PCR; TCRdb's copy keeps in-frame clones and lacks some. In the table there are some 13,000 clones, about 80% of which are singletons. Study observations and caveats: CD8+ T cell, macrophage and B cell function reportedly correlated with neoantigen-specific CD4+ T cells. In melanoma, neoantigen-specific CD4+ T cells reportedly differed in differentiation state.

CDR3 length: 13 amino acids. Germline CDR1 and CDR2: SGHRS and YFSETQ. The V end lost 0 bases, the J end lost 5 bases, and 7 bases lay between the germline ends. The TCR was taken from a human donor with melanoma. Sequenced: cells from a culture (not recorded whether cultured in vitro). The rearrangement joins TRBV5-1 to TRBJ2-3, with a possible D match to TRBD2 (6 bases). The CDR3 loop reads CASSLAGRDTQYF. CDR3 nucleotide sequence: TGCGCCAGCAGCTTGGCCGGGAGAGATACGCAGTATTTT.